The 12 T cell receptor beta chains presented below share a single source sample, sequenced in a study of cytomegalovirus exposure and HLA in healthy donors. The primer mix had 60 Vbeta and 13 Jbeta primers. The table came from immunoSEQ multiplex PCR; TCRdb's copy has only in-frame clones and leaves some out. The sample holds roughly 150,000 clones, over 70% seen once. The sequencing sample was made of PBMCs. The receptor set was obtained from a man aged 30 to 45 in good health and CMV-seronegative.

The chain has TRBV5-1 and TRBJ1-1; D is perhaps TRBD1 (5 bases). CDR1 and CDR2 (germline): SGHRS, YFSETQ. This CDR3 is 14 amino acids long. Trimming stripped 1 base from V and 1 base from J, with 8 bases between. The chain's CDR3 is CASSLPDKNTEAFF. CDR3 in DNA: TGCGCCAGCAGCTTGCCGGACAAGAACACTGAAGCTTTCTTT.

This clone was counted at least ten times. V usage is TRBV28 and J usage is TRBJ2-1; D unresolved. Trimming removed 8 bases from V and 9 bases from J, with 11 bases in between. Germline V gene sequence: CDR1 MDHEN, CDR2 SYDVKM. This CDR3 spans 11 amino acids. CDR3 protein: CASRLNSEQFF. The CDR3 DNA follows: TGTGCCAGCCGCTTAAACAGTGAGCAGTTCTTC.

The chain links TRBV28 to TRBJ1-2, with 7 bases fitting TRBD1. Germline-derived CDR1 and CDR2 are MDHEN and SYDVKM. The V gene end was trimmed by 2 bases and the J gene end by 2 bases; junction bases not matched to a gene: 11. The CDR3 covers 17 residues. For the CDR3, the DNA is TGTGCCAGCAGTTTAGTTGGTGACAGGGTGGGGAACTATGGCTACACCTTC. As protein: CASSLVGDRVGNYGYTF.

The chain uses TRBV7-9 and TRBJ2-7; D is unresolved. CDR1 is SEHNR and CDR2 is FQNEAQ in the germline V gene (reference sequence). The CDR3 covers 11 residues. Trimming took 5 bases from V and 4 from J, leaving 6 bases between them. This CDR3 is CASSEIYEQYF. In DNA form, the CDR3 reads TGTGCCAGCAGCGAGATTTACGAGCAGTACTTC.

The chain uses TRBV27 and TRBJ2-1; 10 bases map to TRBD2. The germline V gene encodes CDR1 MNHEY and CDR2 SMNVEV (reference sequence). The ends lost 4 bases at V and 8 bases at J; junction bases unmatched: 5. The CDR3 covers 14 residues. DNA of the CDR3: TGTGCCAGCAGTTCGAGCGGGAGGGGCGATGAGCAGTTCTTC. This gives the protein CASSSSGRGDEQFF.

The rearrangement joins TRBV6-1 to TRBJ2-7, with D hard to call. The CDR3 covers 12 residues. The V end lost 7 bases, the J end lost 2 bases, and 9 bases lay between the germline ends. The germline V gene has CDR1 MNHNS and CDR2 SASEGT. CDR3: CASMNEAYEQYF. The CDR3 DNA reads as TGTGCCAGCATGAACGAGGCCTACGAGCAGTACTTC.

This clone is a singleton in its sample. The chain carries TRBV28 and TRBJ2-7, with 7 bases lining up with TRBD2. Trimming removed 4 bases from V and 5 bases from J; junction bases left unmatched: 2. The CDR3 runs 12 residues. Germline lookup yields CDR1 MDHEN and CDR2 SYDVKM. The CDR3 reads CASSSGGNEQYF. The CDR3 DNA reads TGTGCCAGCAGTTCCGGGGGGAACGAGCAGTACTTC.

This chain links TRBV6-1 with TRBJ2-7; weak D call: TRBD2 (5 bases). The CDR3 sequence is 14 residues long. Per the germline V gene, CDR1 is MNHNS and CDR2 is SASEGT. V was trimmed by 9 bases and J by 0 bases, leaving 15 bases between them. CDR3 coding DNA: TGTGCCAGTGTCGAGGTAGCGAGCTCCTACGAGCAGTACTTC. Translation: CASVEVASSYEQYF.

The chain carries TRBV18 and TRBJ2-3; no clear D gene. V lost 6 bases and J 6 bases, leaving 19 bases between the germline ends. The germline V gene encodes CDR1 KGHSH and CDR2 LQKENI. This CDR3 comprises 15 residues. The CDR3 nucleotides read TGTGCCAGCTCTCCTACTTCCCCCCAACGGGATACGCAGTATTTT. Translation gives CASSPTSPQRDTQYF. The full variable domain, completed using reference TRBV18 and TRBJ2-3, is NAGVMQNPRHLVRRRGQEARLRCSPMKGHSHVYWYRQLPEEGLKFMVYLQKENIIDESGMPKERFSAEFPKEGPSILRIQQVVRGDSAAYFCASSPTSPQRDTQYFGPGTRLTVL.

The chain is built from TRBV29-1 and TRBJ1-1; the D gene is possibly TRBD1 (6 bases). CDR1 is SQVTM, CDR2 ANQGSEA, per germline. Between the trimmed V and J ends, which lost 2 bases and 4 bases, there was a span of 20 bases. The CDR3 consists of 16 residues. CDR3 nucleotide sequence: TGCAGCGTTGAACGGCAGGGGCGTTCCCTGAGCACTGAAGCTTTCTTT. Translating gives CSVERQGRSLSTEAFF.

The chain uses TRBV15 and TRBJ1-1; no definite D call. Trimming stripped 1 base from V and 3 bases from J, with 9 bases between. The CDR3 is 14 residues long. Germline V gene sequence: CDR1 LNHNV, CDR2 YYDKDF (reference sequence). The CDR3 reads CATSRGHLDTEAFF. Here the CDR3 DNA reads TGTGCCACCAGCAGAGGTCACCTAGACACTGAAGCTTTCTTT. Looking up the rest from reference TRBV15 and TRBJ1-1 gives the full variable domain: DAMVIQNPRYQVTQFGKPVTLSCSQTLNHNVMYWYQQKSSQAPKLLFHYYDKDFNNEADTPDNFQSRRPNTSFCFLDIRSPGLGDTAMYLCATSRGHLDTEAFFGQGTRLTVV.

The V gene is TRBV7-9, the J gene TRBJ2-1; maybe TRBD2 (5 bases). Trimming removed 5 bases from V and 7 bases from J, with 15 bases in between. Germline loops: CDR1 SEHNR, CDR2 FQNEAQ (reference sequence). The CDR3 has 14 residues. CDR3 bases: TGTGCCAGCAGCCAGGAGGTTCCCTTTAATGAGCAGTTCTTC. Protein sequence: CASSQEVPFNEQFF.